The 10 T cell receptor beta chains below come from one sample, sequenced in a study of T cell responses to AZD1222 COVID-19 vaccine. Produced via immunoSEQ multiplex PCR; TCRdb's table is partial and in-frame only. Of fewer than 50,000 clones listed, around 80% were seen once; the top ten hold approximately 3.6%. Material: peripheral blood, obtained on day 0 of AZD1222 vaccination. All receptors come from an adult in good health.

The genes are TRBV3-1 (or the pseudogene TRBV3-2) and TRBJ2-5; the match to TRBD2 covers 8 bases. Germline V lookup: CDR1 LGHDT, CDR2 YNNKEL (reference sequence). V trimming: 0 bases; J trimming: 5 bases; junction bases outside the gene matches: 5. This CDR3 comprises 15 residues. The CDR3 region has the DNA TGTGCCAGCAGCCAAGATAGCGGGGCCTGGGAGACCCAGTACTTC. This gives the protein CASSQDSGAWETQYF.

V gene TRBV4-2 combines with J gene TRBJ1-6; D is perhaps TRBD1 (5 bases). The CDR3 totals 20 residues. V was shortened by 0 bases and J by 0 bases, with 18 bases between the two germline ends. CDR1 and CDR2 from the germline V gene are LGHNA and YNFKEQ. The CDR3 region is CASSQDNSAGRSSYNSPLHF. In DNA, the CDR3 is TGTGCCAGCAGCCAAGATAATTCGGCAGGGAGAAGCTCCTATAATTCACCCCTCCACTTT.

The rearrangement uses TRBV6-1 and TRBJ1-1; unclear D gene. The CDR3 consists of 15 residues. Germline CDR1 and CDR2: MNHNS and SASEGT. V dropped 3 bases and J dropped 2 bases, with 13 bases sitting between them. In DNA form, the CDR3 reads TGTGCCAGCAGTGACCCTCGGACGGAAAACACTGAAGCTTTCTTT. Translated: CASSDPRTENTEAFF.

The V call is TRBV11-2, the J call TRBJ2-3, with 8 bases that match TRBD1. This CDR3 is 18 amino acids long. V dropped 4 bases and J dropped 3; count of bases not matched to a gene: 15. Germline CDR1 is SGHAT and CDR2 is FQNNGV. The CDR3 nucleotides are TGTGCCAGCAGCTCAAACCGCTGGACAGGGCGAGAAACAGATACGCAGTATTTT. Translation: CASSSNRWTGRETDTQYF.

The V and J genes are TRBV5-1 and TRBJ2-1, with 12 bases that match TRBD2. The germline V gene encodes CDR1 SGHRS and CDR2 YFSETQ. J lost 2 bases, V lost 3 bases, and 6 bases had no gene match. The CDR3 runs 17 residues. The CDR3 sequence is CASSSTSGGLTYNEQFF. CDR3 in DNA: TGCGCCAGCAGCTCGACTAGCGGGGGCCTCACCTACAATGAGCAGTTCTTC.

The rearrangement joins TRBV5-1 to TRBJ2-7; D might be TRBD2 (6 bases). There are 15 residues in the CDR3. Germline V lookup: CDR1 SGHRS, CDR2 YFSETQ. Trimming removed 0 bases at V and 2 bases at J, with 12 bases between. The chain's CDR3 is CASSLGGGGTYEQYF. In nucleotides, the CDR3 is TGCGCCAGCAGCTTGGGTGGGGGAGGTACCTACGAGCAGTACTTC.

The J gene is TRBJ2-7, the V gene TRBV5-6; D perhaps matches TRBD2 (5 bases). The germline V and J ends were trimmed by 3 bases and 2 bases, with 6 bases remaining between them. The germline V gene has CDR1 SGHDT and CDR2 YYEEEE. CDR3 length equals 12 residues. CDR3 in amino acids: CASSWETYEQYF. The DNA of the CDR3 is TGTGCCAGCAGCTGGGAGACCTACGAGCAGTACTTC. The full variable domain, with the rest looked up from reference TRBV5-6 and TRBJ2-7, is DAGVTQSPTHLIKTRGQQVTLRCSPKSGHDTVSWYQQALGQGPQFIFQYYEEEERQRGNFPDRFSGHQFPNYSSELNVNALLLGDSALYLCASSWETYEQYFGPGTRLTVT.

The chain carries TRBV7-9 and TRBJ2-3; D gene uncertain. Germline CDR1 and CDR2: SEHNR and FQNEAQ (reference sequence). This CDR3 region has 12 residues. V was shortened by 5 bases and J by 6 bases, with 9 bases between the two germline ends. CDR3 bases: TGTGCCAGCAGCCTCCTCAGGGATACGCAGTATTTT. It codes for CASSLLRDTQYF.

This clone was seen a few times. V and J are TRBV7-9 and TRBJ1-3, with D possibly matching TRBD1 (6 bases). This CDR3 is 14 amino acids long. Germline CDR1 SEHNR, CDR2 FQNEAQ (reference sequence). V lost 2 bases and J 2 bases, leaving 7 bases between the germline ends. The CDR3 DNA follows: TGTGCCAGCAGCTTAAACAGGGCTGGAAACACCATATATTTT. Translating gives CASSLNRAGNTIYF.

The chain joins TRBV6-5 to TRBJ2-1; TRBD1 matches at 9 bases. CDR3 size: 13 residues. Germline V gene sequence: CDR1 MNHEY, CDR2 SVGAGI. The junction had 5 bases not matched to a gene; V was cut back by 5 bases and J by 9 bases. CDR3 sequence reads: CASSKDRGREQFF. The CDR3 bases are TGTGCCAGCAGTAAGGACAGGGGACGTGAGCAGTTCTTC.